This T cell receptor beta chain was observed in a study of T cell responses to AZD1222 COVID-19 vaccine. Trimming shortened V by 0 bases and J by 0 bases, and 12 bases separated the two germline ends. The germline V gene has CDR1 SGHRS and CDR2 YFSETQ. The CDR3 runs to 16 residues. Profiling relied on immunoSEQ multiplex PCR, and the TCRdb table lists in-frame clones only, not all of them. The table has some 49,000 clones, more than 60% seen once; the top ten hold roughly 7.2%. The origin of this receptor is an adult in good health. V gene TRBV5-1 combines with J gene TRBJ1-1; D is perhaps TRBD1 (6 bases). Specimen: peripheral blood, collected on day 0 of AZD1222 vaccination. CDR3 in amino acids: CASSLDRDTMNTEAFF. The CDR3 DNA reads as TGCGCCAGCAGCTTGGACCGGGACACTATGAACACTGAAGCTTTCTTT.